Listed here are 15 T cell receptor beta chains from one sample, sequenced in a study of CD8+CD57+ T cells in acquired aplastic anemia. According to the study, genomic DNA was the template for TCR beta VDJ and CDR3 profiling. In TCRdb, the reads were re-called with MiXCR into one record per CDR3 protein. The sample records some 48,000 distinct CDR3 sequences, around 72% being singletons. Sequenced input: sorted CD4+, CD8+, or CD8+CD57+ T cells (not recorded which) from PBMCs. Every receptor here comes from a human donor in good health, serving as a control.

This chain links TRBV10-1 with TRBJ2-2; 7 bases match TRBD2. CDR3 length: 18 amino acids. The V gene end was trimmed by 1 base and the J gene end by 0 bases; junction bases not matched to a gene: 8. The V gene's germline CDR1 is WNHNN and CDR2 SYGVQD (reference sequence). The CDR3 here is CASSEFASGTSNTGELFF. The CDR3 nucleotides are TGCGCCAGCAGTGAGTTTGCTAGCGGAACCTCGAACACCGGGGAGCTGTTTTTT.

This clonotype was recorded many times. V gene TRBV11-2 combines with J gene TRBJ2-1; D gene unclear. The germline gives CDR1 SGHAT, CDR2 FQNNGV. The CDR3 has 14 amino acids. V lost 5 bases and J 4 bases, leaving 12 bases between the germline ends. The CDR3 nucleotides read TGTGCCAGCAGCCCTGGGAACAGATACAATGAGCAGTTCTTC. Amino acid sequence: CASSPGNRYNEQFF.

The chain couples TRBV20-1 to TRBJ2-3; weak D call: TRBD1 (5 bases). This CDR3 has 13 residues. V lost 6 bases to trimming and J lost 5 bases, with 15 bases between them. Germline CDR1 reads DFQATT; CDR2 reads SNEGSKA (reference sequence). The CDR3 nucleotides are TGCAGTGCGGACGAAGGGGTGTTAGATACGCAGTATTTT. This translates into CSADEGVLDTQYF.

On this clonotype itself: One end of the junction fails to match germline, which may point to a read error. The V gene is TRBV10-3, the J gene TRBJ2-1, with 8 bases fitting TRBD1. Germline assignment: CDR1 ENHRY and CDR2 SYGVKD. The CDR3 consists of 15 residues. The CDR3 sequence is CASSYRGFSVNEQFF. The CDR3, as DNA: TGTGCCAGCAGTTACAGGGGGTTTTCAGTCAATGAGCAGTTCTTC.

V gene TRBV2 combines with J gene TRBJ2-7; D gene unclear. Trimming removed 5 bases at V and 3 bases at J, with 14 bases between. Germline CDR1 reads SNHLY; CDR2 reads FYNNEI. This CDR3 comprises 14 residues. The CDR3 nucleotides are TGTGCCAGCAGTTGGGATGTAGGAGTCTACGAGCAGTACTTC. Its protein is CASSWDVGVYEQYF.

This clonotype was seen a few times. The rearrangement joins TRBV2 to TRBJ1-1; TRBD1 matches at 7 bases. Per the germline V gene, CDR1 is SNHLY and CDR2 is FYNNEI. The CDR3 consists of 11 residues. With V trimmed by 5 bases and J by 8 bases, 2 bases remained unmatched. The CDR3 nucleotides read TGTGCCAGCAGTTCGGACAGGGAAGCTTTCTTT. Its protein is CASSSDREAFF.

CDR3 region: CASSEEGTEFTEAFF. In DNA form, the CDR3 reads TGTGCCAGCAGTGAGGAGGGGACTGAGTTCACTGAAGCTTTCTTT. The genes are TRBV2 and TRBJ1-1, with a possible D match to TRBD1 (5 bases). This CDR3 contains 15 residues. The germline gives CDR1 SNHLY, CDR2 FYNNEI. V gave up 3 bases and J gave up 4 bases, with 15 bases separating them. The full variable domain, completed using reference TRBV2 and TRBJ1-1, is EPEVTQTPSHQVTQMGQEVILRCVPISNHLYFYWYRQILGQKVEFLVSFYNNEISEKSEIFDDQFSVERPDGSNFTLKIRSTKLEDSAMYFCASSEEGTEFTEAFFGQGTRLTVV.

The CDR3 loop is CASKEGTAAYEQYF. DNA for the CDR3: TGTGCCAGCAAGGAGGGGACAGCCGCCTACGAGCAGTACTTC. The V gene is TRBV12-3 or TRBV12-4, the J gene TRBJ2-7; D might be TRBD1 (7 bases). Between the trimmed V and J ends, which lost 7 bases and 2 bases, there was a span of 15 bases. This CDR3 has 14 amino acids.

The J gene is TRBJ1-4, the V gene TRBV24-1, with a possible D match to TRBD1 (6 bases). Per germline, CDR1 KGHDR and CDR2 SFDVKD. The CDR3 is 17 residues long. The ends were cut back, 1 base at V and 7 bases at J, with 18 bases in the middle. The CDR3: CATSDLGTPFDGEKLFF. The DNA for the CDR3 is TGTGCCACCAGTGATTTAGGGACACCTTTTGACGGTGAAAAACTGTTTTTT.

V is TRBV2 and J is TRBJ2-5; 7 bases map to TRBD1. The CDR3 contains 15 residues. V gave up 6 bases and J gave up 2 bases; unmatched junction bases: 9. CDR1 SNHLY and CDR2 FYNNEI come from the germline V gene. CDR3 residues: CASSRQGIGQETQYF. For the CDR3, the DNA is TGTGCCAGCAGCCGACAGGGTATTGGACAAGAGACCCAGTACTTC.

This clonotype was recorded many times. The CDR3 DNA reads as TGTGCCAGCAGTACACCGGGACGGACCCTCCGGGGGGACTATGGCTACACCTTC. Translating gives CASSTPGRTLRGDYGYTF. J is TRBJ1-2 and V is TRBV28, with a weak D call TRBD1 (5 bases). This CDR3 contains 18 residues. Germline V CDR1 and CDR2: MDHEN, SYDVKM. Trimming removed 5 bases at V and 3 bases at J, with 25 bases between.

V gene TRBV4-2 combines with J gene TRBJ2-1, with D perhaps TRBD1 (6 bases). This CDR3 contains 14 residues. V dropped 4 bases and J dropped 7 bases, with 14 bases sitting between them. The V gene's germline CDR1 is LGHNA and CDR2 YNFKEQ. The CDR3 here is CASSLRDNSNEQFF. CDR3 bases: TGTGCCAGCAGCCTCCGGGACAACTCAAATGAGCAGTTCTTC.

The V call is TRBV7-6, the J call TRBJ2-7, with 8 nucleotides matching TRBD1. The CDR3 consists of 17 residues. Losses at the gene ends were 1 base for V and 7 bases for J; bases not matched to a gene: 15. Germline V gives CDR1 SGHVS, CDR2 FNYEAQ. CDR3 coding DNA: TGTGCCAGCAGCTTAGGGGCACAGGGGGTTTGCGGTGAAGAGCAGTACTTC. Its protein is CASSLGAQGVCGEEQYF.

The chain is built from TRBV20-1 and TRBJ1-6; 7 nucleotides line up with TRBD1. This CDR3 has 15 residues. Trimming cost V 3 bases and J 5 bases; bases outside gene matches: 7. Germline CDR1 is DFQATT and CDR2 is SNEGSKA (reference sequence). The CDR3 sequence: CSARVTGSNNSPLHF. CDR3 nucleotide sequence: TGCAGTGCTAGGGTGACAGGGAGCAATAATTCACCCCTCCACTTT.

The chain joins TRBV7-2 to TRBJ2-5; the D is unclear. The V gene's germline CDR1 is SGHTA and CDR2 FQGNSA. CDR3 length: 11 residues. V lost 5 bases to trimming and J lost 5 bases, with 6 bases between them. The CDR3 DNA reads TGTGCCAGCAGCCCCCGCGAGACCCAGTACTTC. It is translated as CASSPRETQYF.